Given below is one T cell receptor (beta chain) in context. Its antigen is still unknown. The data are from a study of early T cells in non-severe SARS-CoV-2 infection. Overall study: From unsorted whole blood, bulk RNA was sequenced, and the chains remained unpaired.

Molecules of cDNA were individually given unique molecular identifiers that were attached to them. A single record per CDR3 protein comes from TCRdb applying MiXCR to the 5' RACE reads. The sample has about 86,000 distinct CDR3 sequences, 13% to 15% seen once. Findings and limits, study-wide: Matches to VDJdb favored anti-spike CD8 responses and missed private and CD4 specificities.

This TCR derives from an adult who was a healthcare worker with PCR-confirmed SARS-CoV-2 infection or an uninfected control (not recorded which). The sample was whole blood.

The CDR3 DNA reads TGTGCCAGCAGTTACCAAGACAGGGTAACAGATACGCAGTATTTT. Its protein is CASSYQDRVTDTQYF. The genes are TRBV27 and TRBJ2-3; TRBD1 matches 7 bases. Germline CDR1 and CDR2: MNHEY and SMNVEV (reference sequence). This CDR3 region has 15 residues. J was trimmed by 3 bases and V by 4 bases; bases with no gene match: 7.